This T cell receptor beta chain was retrieved from a study of OX40 agonist ivuxolimab in advanced cancers. About the study: Enrollees could have had prior anti-PD-1, anti-PD-L1 or anti-CTLA-4 therapy, which roughly 40% had received.

CDR3 length equals 18 residues. CDR1 SGHTS and CDR2 YDEGEE come from the germline V gene. V trimming: 4 bases; J trimming: 6 bases; junction bases outside the gene matches: 11. Data came from immunoSEQ multiplex PCR; TCRdb stores just in-frame clones and leaves some out. The table lists approximately 70,000 clones, about nine tenths of them singletons, with about 1.3% in the top ten. Sequences were derived from CD4+ or CD8+ T cells sorted from blood, sampled in a trial of the OX40 agonist ivuxolimab. This receptor was obtained from an adult with an advanced solid tumor such as melanoma, head and neck, liver or kidney cancer. The chain links TRBV5-8 to TRBJ2-2; 14 positions agree with TRBD2. The CDR3, as DNA: TGTGCCAGCAGCCCTTTCGGGACTAGCGGGAGAGTGGCCGGGGAGCTGTTTTTT. Translated: CASSPFGTSGRVAGELFF.